A single sample is the source of the 10 T cell receptor beta chains below, sequenced in a study of shared clonotypes between healthy human individuals. The repertoire was sequenced with immunoSEQ multiplex PCR; TCRdb's copy has only in-frame clones and lacks some. The sample contains under 1,100,000 clones, around four fifths of which appear only once. The sequencing input was memory CD4+ T cells sorted from blood. Regarding subset: CD45RA-negative fraction. The receptors here all came from a man younger than 35 in good health.

Concerning this clone: Since a far larger clone is one base different, this is likely a read error. The sample has other DNA sequences that encode this CDR3 too. V gene TRBV5-6 combines with J gene TRBJ2-2, with D unresolved. The CDR3 is made up of 12 amino acids. Germline values: CDR1 SGHDT, CDR2 YYEEEE. The ends were cut back, 4 bases at V and 2 bases at J, with 3 bases in the middle. CDR3 sequence: CASSRNTGELFF. Here the CDR3 DNA reads TGTGCCAGCAGCCGAAACACCGGGGAGCTGTTTTTT.

V usage is TRBV7-2 and J usage is TRBJ1-3; 8 nucleotides match TRBD1. The length of the CDR3 is 17 residues. Trimming took 0 bases from V and 3 from J; bases not matched to a gene: 7. Per the germline V gene, CDR1 is SGHTA and CDR2 is FQGNSA. CDR3 in DNA: TGTGCCAGCAGCTTAGCGCACAGGACAGGGTTTGGAAACACCATATATTTT. Translating it yields CASSLAHRTGFGNTIYF.

V is TRBV28 and J is TRBJ1-4; D might be TRBD1 (5 bases). This CDR3 is built from 16 residues. V lost 6 bases to trimming and J lost 7 bases, with 21 bases between them. In germline, CDR1 is MDHEN, CDR2 SYDVKM. This CDR3 is CASSSPSAQGGEKLFF. The CDR3 nucleotides read TGTGCCAGCAGCTCCCCCTCAGCCCAGGGTGGTGAAAAACTGTTTTTT.

This rearrangement joins TRBV19 to TRBJ2-5, with D perhaps matching TRBD2 (6 bases). This CDR3 has 16 amino acids. The germline V gene encodes CDR1 LNHDA and CDR2 SQIVND (reference sequence). V lost 4 bases to trimming and J lost 6 bases, with 21 bases between them. The DNA for the CDR3 is TGTGCCAGTAGTAGTGCACTAGCTTCCTTAATACAGACCCAGTACTTC. It is translated as CASSSALASLIQTQYF. The full variable domain, completed using reference TRBV19 and TRBJ2-5, is DGGITQSPKYLFRKEGQNVTLSCEQNLNHDAMYWYRQDPGQGLRLIYYSQIVNDFQKGDIAEGYSVSREKKESFPLTVTSAQKNPTAFYLCASSSALASLIQTQYFGPGTRLLVL.

The CDR3 sequence: CATNPGLAGAGEQFF. The CDR3 DNA is TGTGCCACCAACCCCGGACTAGCGGGAGCGGGTGAGCAGTTCTTC. This sequence joins TRBV5-4 and TRBJ2-1; 13 bases align to TRBD2. The CDR3 is 15 residues long. Looked up from germline, CDR1 is SGHNT and CDR2 is YYREEE (reference sequence). V dropped 9 bases and J dropped 9; count of bases not matched to a gene: 12. The full variable domain, its missing parts supplied by reference TRBV5-4 and TRBJ2-1, is ETGVTQSPTHLIKTRGQQVTLRCSSQSGHNTVSWYQQALGQGPQFIFQYYREEENGRGNFPPRFSGLQFPNYSSELNVNALELDDSALYLCATNPGLAGAGEQFFGPGTRLTVL.

This chain uses TRBV11-2 with TRBJ2-7, with 9 bases fitting TRBD1. The CDR3 extends over 15 amino acids. In germline, CDR1 is SGHAT, CDR2 FQNNGV. After removal of 3 bases from V and 4 bases from J, the junction contained 7 bases not matched to a gene. DNA of the CDR3: TGTGCCAGCAGCTTCGTCTGGACAGGGGCTTACGAGCAGTACTTC. Translated, it gives CASSFVWTGAYEQYF.

This rearrangement joins TRBV7-2 to TRBJ2-3; no firm D call. Deletions cut 6 bases from V and 6 bases from J, with 13 bases between. The CDR3 runs to 13 residues. Germline values: CDR1 SGHTA, CDR2 FQGNSA. DNA for the CDR3: TGTGCCAGCAGGGCACCGCCTGGGGATACGCAGTATTTT. It translates to CASRAPPGDTQYF.

To note about this clone: Additional DNA sequences in this sample encode the identical CDR3. The chain combines TRBV30 with TRBJ2-7; 8 nucleotides align to TRBD1. V lost 1 base and J lost 5; bases outside the gene matches: 1. This CDR3 is built from 12 residues. The V gene's germline CDR1 is GTSNPN and CDR2 SVGIG (reference sequence). The CDR3 here is CAWSETGDEQYF. The CDR3 region has the DNA TGTGCCTGGAGTGAGACAGGGGACGAGCAGTACTTC.

V is TRBV2 and J is TRBJ2-7, with D possibly matching TRBD1 (6 bases). V gave up 7 bases and J gave up 2 bases, with 15 bases separating them. Per the germline V gene, CDR1 is SNHLY and CDR2 is FYNNEI. This CDR3 is 14 amino acids long. The CDR3 here is CASTRGPATYEQYF. As DNA, the CDR3 is TGTGCCAGCACCAGGGGACCCGCTACCTACGAGCAGTACTTC.

V usage is TRBV5-1 and J usage is TRBJ2-2; the D gene is possibly TRBD1 (6 bases). Trimming left V 3 bases short and J 0 bases short, with 12 bases between. Germline CDR1 reads SGHRS; CDR2 reads YFSETQ. The CDR3 is 16 residues long. The DNA for the CDR3 is TGCGCCAGCAGCTCGAGGACAGCTACGAACACCGGGGAGCTGTTTTTT. It encodes CASSSRTATNTGELFF.